Only a few counts were recorded for the clone carrying this T cell receptor (beta chain). What it binds is not known. This CDR3 has 16 residues. V was cut by 2 bases and J by 1 base, with 15 bases left in between. Germline values: CDR1 SGHVS, CDR2 FNYEAQ. This sample is drawn from a study of T cell repertoires in cytomegalovirus infection. From the reads, TCRdb called clonotypes with MiXCR, one entry per CDR3 protein. The sample yields some 800,000 distinct CDR3 sequences, roughly 33% seen once. This sequence originates from a human donor in good health (CMV status not recorded). Some clones in this sample may be carry-over from other donors' samples. This sequence joins TRBV7-6 and TRBJ2-7, with D perhaps TRBD1 (6 bases). The sequences come from cultured CD8+ T cells from PBMCs, collected from culture after CMV antigen stimulation. The CDR3 protein is CASSLLAADSSYEQYF. CDR3 nucleotides: TGTGCCAGCAGCTTACTCGCAGCGGACAGTTCCTACGAGCAGTACTTC.